The sequence of this T cell receptor beta chain was determined in a study of T-cell reconstitution after alpha-beta-depleted transplantation in children. Per the germline V gene, CDR1 is MDHEN and CDR2 is SYDVKM. V lost 9 bases, J lost 3 bases, and 10 bases stayed unmatched. CDR3 size: 16 residues. Of note for this clonotype: No antigen is known for it.

Preparation of the TCRbeta library involved a method that used unique molecular identifiers. TCRdb analysed the PCR reads with MiXCR anew, one entry per CDR3 protein. The table records 490,000 or so distinct CDR3 sequences, about 11% of them present only once. Study results and limitations: Diversity of TCRbeta at day 60 was high in some patients, arising from surviving recipient T cells and thymic progenitors. The origin of alpha-beta T cells about two months after transplant was reportedly several hundred expanded graft clones.

The V call is TRBV28, the J call TRBJ2-1, with TRBD1 matching over 11 bases. Sequencing used PBMCs, obtained before TCRalphabeta/CD19-depleted stem cell transplant. This receptor was taken from a child aged 2 to 10 with inherited bone marrow failure, due to receive a stem cell transplant. The CDR3 sequence: CASLITGTGGYNEQFF. In DNA, the CDR3 is TGTGCCAGTCTAATAACCGGGACAGGGGGCTACAATGAGCAGTTCTTC.